These 8 T cell receptor beta chains came from one sample sequenced in a study of control samples from healthy donors and cancer patients. Some clones are missing from TCRdb's copy, which holds only in-frame ones; the method was immunoSEQ multiplex PCR. The top ten clones hold 5.7% of a sample with about 80,000 clones, about 88% of them seen once. Sequencing input: blood. These receptors came from a woman aged 45-60 years in good health.

The CDR3 reads CASSIFFLLRGYTF. The CDR3 DNA sequence: TGTGCCAGTAGTATTTTTTTCCTCTTGAGAGGCTACACCTTC. This chain uses TRBV19 with TRBJ1-2; no clear D gene. From germline, CDR1 is LNHDA and CDR2 SQIVND (reference sequence). The length of the CDR3 is 14 residues. V was pared by 3 bases and J by 8 bases, with 16 bases between.

On this clone: Distinct nucleotide sequences in the sample also encode this CDR3. The rearrangement joins TRBV7-2 to TRBJ1-1; D remains ambiguous. Germline V gives CDR1 SGHTA, CDR2 FQGNSA. This CDR3 is 13 amino acids long. Deletions cut 3 bases from V and 0 bases from J, with 5 bases between. CDR3 DNA sequence: TGTGCCAGCAGCTTGGTACTGAACACTGAAGCTTTCTTT. Its translation is CASSLVLNTEAFF.

This clone was seen only once. J is TRBJ1-1 and V is TRBV7-2, with D unresolved. CDR3 length: 13 amino acids. Between the trimmed V and J ends, which lost 1 base and 5 bases, there was a span of 8 bases. CDR1 and CDR2 (germline): SGHTA, FQGNSA. The CDR3 spells CASSLVGRTEAFF. DNA of the CDR3: TGTGCCAGCAGCTTAGTAGGAAGGACTGAAGCTTTCTTT.

This clone was seen a few times. V usage is TRBV5-1 and J usage is TRBJ2-7; possible D gene TRBD2, 5 bases. The germline gives CDR1 SGHRS, CDR2 YFSETQ. The CDR3 loop spans 14 amino acids. V lost 8 bases and J 5 bases, leaving 20 bases between the germline ends. CDR3 nucleotides: TGCGCCAGTAATAAAGGTACAGCGGTCCACGAGCAGTACTTC. It codes for CASNKGTAVHEQYF.

Relative to its sample, this clone is medium-sized. The rearrangement joins TRBV6-1 to TRBJ1-2; possible D gene TRBD1, 6 bases. Trimming left V 1 base short and J 6 bases short, with 15 bases between. The CDR3 spans 15 residues. In germline, CDR1 is MNHNS, CDR2 SASEGT. The CDR3 is CASSEVNQGTDGYTF. CDR3 nucleotide sequence: TGTGCCAGCAGTGAAGTTAACCAGGGGACGGATGGCTACACCTTC.

This sequence joins TRBV10-3 and TRBJ2-1; D remains ambiguous. The V gene's germline CDR1 is ENHRY and CDR2 SYGVKD. Trimming cost V 3 bases and J 4 bases, with 10 bases left between them. The CDR3 is 14 amino acids. CDR3 sequence (DNA): TGTGCCATCAGTGACACAGTTTTTTACAATGAGCAGTTCTTC. It yields the protein CAISDTVFYNEQFF.

V gene TRBV6-5 combines with J gene TRBJ1-3; 7 nucleotides line up with TRBD1. V shed 7 bases, J shed 2 bases, and the junction held 8 bases outside the gene matches. This CDR3 contains 15 residues. Per the germline V gene, CDR1 is MNHEY and CDR2 is SVGAGI. The CDR3 spells CASIPPQGAGNTIYF. The CDR3 coding sequence is TGTGCCAGCATTCCACCTCAGGGGGCTGGAAACACCATATATTTT.

The CDR3 region has the DNA TGCGCCAGCAGCCAAGTCGCAGGGGGCAACTATGGCTACACCTTC. Its protein is CASSQVAGGNYGYTF. The chain is built from TRBV4-1 and TRBJ1-2; 8 nucleotides match TRBD1. Germline V CDR1 and CDR2: MGHRA, YSYEKL. The length of the CDR3 is 15 residues. V was pared by 1 base and J by 2 bases, with 3 bases of the junction left unmatched.